These 13 T cell receptor beta chains originate from one sample sequenced in a study of blood T cells in healthy people across ages. It was with a sample-barcoded 5' primer and a J-beta primer mix that a second PCR of about 6 to 12 cycles was run. TCRdb itself ran the 5' RACE reads through MiXCR, one entry per CDR3 protein. The data hold fewer than 950,000 distinct CDR3 sequences, with 53% observed a single time. Sequences were obtained from blood. Receptors originate from a man older than 75 in good health.

The V gene is TRBV9, the J gene TRBJ2-5; 9 nucleotides align to TRBD2. The CDR3 totals 14 residues. Trimming removed 0 bases from V and 9 bases from J; junction bases left unmatched: 6. Germline lookup yields CDR1 SGDLS and CDR2 YYNGEE. CDR3 DNA sequence: TGTGCCAGCAGCGTAGGCGGTAGCGGGAGTCCCCAGTACTTC. It specifies CASSVGGSGSPQYF.

V is TRBV6-1 and J is TRBJ2-3; 7 bases agree with TRBD1. There are 14 residues in the CDR3. CDR1 is MNHNS, CDR2 SASEGT, per germline. V dropped 2 bases and J dropped 14; count of bases not matched to a gene: 13. The CDR3 sequence: CASSEPGQARCAYF. The CDR3 DNA reads as TGTGCCAGCAGTGAACCAGGACAGGCCAGATGCGCGTATTTT.

This clonotype occurred a few times. The chain carries TRBV19 and TRBJ1-1, with a tentative D call TRBD1 (5 bases). This CDR3 comprises 15 residues. V lost 0 bases, J lost 5 bases, and 13 bases lay in between. Germline V lookup: CDR1 LNHDA, CDR2 SQIVND (reference sequence). The CDR3 is CASSIDHGGGTEAFF. The DNA for the CDR3 is TGTGCCAGTAGTATAGATCATGGGGGAGGAACTGAAGCTTTCTTT.

This sequence joins TRBV5-1 and TRBJ2-3, with 16 positions matching TRBD2. The CDR3 runs 17 residues. Germline values: CDR1 SGHRS, CDR2 YFSETQ. J lost 4 bases, V lost 4 bases, and 6 bases had no gene match. CDR3 amino acids: CASSPGTSGGAADTQYF. The CDR3 DNA sequence: TGCGCCAGCAGCCCGGGGACTAGCGGGGGGGCCGCAGATACGCAGTATTTT.

The chain carries TRBV29-1 and TRBJ2-6; TRBD1 matches at 8 bases. Germline V lookup: CDR1 SQVTM, CDR2 ANQGSEA. Trimming removed 5 bases from V and 0 bases from J; junction bases left unmatched: 6. This CDR3 contains 16 residues. The CDR3 here is CSVLQGASSGANVLTF. The DNA for the CDR3 is TGCAGCGTTCTGCAGGGGGCGAGCTCTGGGGCCAACGTCCTGACTTTC.

This chain joins TRBV13 and TRBJ1-6; D gene uncertain. Germline CDR1 PRHDT, CDR2 FYEKMQ (reference sequence). V was shortened by 2 bases and J by 5 bases, with 7 bases between the two germline ends. The CDR3 contains 14 residues. The CDR3 loop reads CASSLRLDNSPLHF. CDR3 coding DNA: TGTGCCAGCAGCTTACGCCTAGATAATTCACCCCTCCACTTT.

This clonotype was seen a few times. The rearrangement links TRBV4-2 to TRBJ1-2; TRBD1 agrees at 7 bases. CDR3 size: 15 residues. The germline CDR1 and CDR2 sequences are LGHNA and YNFKEQ. Unmatched junction bases numbered 12, after V lost 3 bases and J lost 8 bases. The CDR3 protein is CASSHGLQGSRGYTF. The CDR3 bases are TGTGCCAGCAGCCATGGATTACAGGGGTCTAGGGGCTACACCTTC.

Note on this clonotype: The junction departs from the called germline gene at one end, perhaps through a read error. The chain recombines TRBV4-1 with TRBJ2-7; D is unclear. Germline V gives CDR1 MGHRA, CDR2 YSYEKL. This CDR3 region has 13 residues. The CDR3 DNA is TGCGTCAGCAGCCAAGATGGGCCCTACGAGCAGTACTTC. It codes for CVSSQDGPYEQYF.

This clonotype was picked up a small number of times. The chain joins TRBV29-1 to TRBJ2-7, with TRBD2 matching 13 bases. Germline assignment: CDR1 SQVTM and CDR2 ANQGSEA. The CDR3 runs to 14 residues. V was clipped by 5 bases and J by 3 bases; unmatched bases: 4. This CDR3 is CSVCGLAGDYEQYF. CDR3 nucleotide sequence: TGCAGCGTTTGCGGACTAGCGGGAGACTACGAGCAGTACTTC.

The CDR3 region has the DNA TGCGCCAGCAGCCAGTACCAGGATGGCGAGACCCAGTACTTC. It translates to CASSQYQDGETQYF. V and J are TRBV4-1 and TRBJ2-5, with unresolved D. The germline V gene has CDR1 MGHRA and CDR2 YSYEKL. V was cut by 3 bases and J by 5 bases, with 13 bases left in between. The CDR3 contains 14 residues.

The V gene is TRBV18, the J gene TRBJ2-3; no firm D call. V lost 3 bases, J lost 4 bases, and 11 bases lay in between. The germline CDR1 and CDR2 sequences are KGHSH and LQKENI. This CDR3 is built from 14 residues. CDR3 in amino acids: CASSPWGSADTQYF. DNA for the CDR3: TGTGCCAGCTCACCCTGGGGATCGGCAGATACGCAGTATTTT.

The chain couples TRBV5-1 to TRBJ2-7, with TRBD1 matching 9 bases. The J call may be mistaken, given a closer DNA end match to TRBJ2-4. The CDR3 is 14 residues long. Germline V CDR1 and CDR2: SGHRS, YFSETQ. Here the CDR3 reads CASSLEDRGNIQYF. CDR3 nucleotide sequence: TGCGCCAGCAGCTTGGAGGACAGGGGTAACATTCAGTACTTC.

V and J are TRBV12-3 or TRBV12-4 and TRBJ2-3; 14 bases align to TRBD2. V trimming: 5 bases; J trimming: 14 bases; junction bases outside the gene matches: 18. This CDR3 has 17 residues. The CDR3 spells CASSPGTSGSLHRDAYF. CDR3 coding DNA: TGTGCCAGCAGTCCCGGGACTAGCGGGAGTTTGCACAGAGACGCGTATTTT.